The 2 T cell receptor beta chains given below trace back to one sample, sequenced in a study of T cell clonality in common variable immunodeficiency. TCRdb's copy holds only in-frame clones and misses some; the assay was immunoSEQ multiplex PCR. Listed for the sample are about 29,000 clones, none seen a single time. Sample: peripheral blood mononuclear cells. The receptors stem from a person between 18 and 75 years old in good health.

This clone was seen a handful of times. Sequencing ends 3 residues short of the CDR3 end; the germline J gene provides the rest. This chain links TRBV7-9 with TRBJ2-2, with D perhaps TRBD1 (6 bases). CDR3 length equals 13 residues. CDR1 SEHNR and CDR2 FQNEAQ come from the germline V gene (reference sequence). CDR3 bases read: TGTGCCAGCAGCTTACCTACAGGGAGAAAG. Encoded protein: CASSLPTGRK. The whole CDR3 region reads CASSLPTGRKLFF.

Many counts were recorded for this clone. The read finishes 3 residues shy of the CDR3 end, and the germline J gene is used to complete it. This chain uses TRBV5-1 with TRBJ2-5; 7 bases map to TRBD2. In germline, CDR1 is SGHRS, CDR2 YFSETQ. V lost 1 base, J lost 1 base, and 4 bases stayed unmatched. This CDR3 has 15 amino acids. The sequenced CDR3 bases are TGCGCCAGCAGCTTGAATTGGGGGGGCCAAGAGACC. Translation gives CASSLNWGGQET. The whole CDR3 protein is CASSLNWGGQETQYF.